This T cell receptor (beta chain) was recovered during a study of radiotherapy plus CTLA-4 blockade in lung cancer. Trimming left V 4 bases short and J 5 bases short, with 17 bases between. Germline-derived CDR1 and CDR2 are SEHNR and FQNEAQ (reference sequence). The CDR3 has 15 amino acids. Only one count was recorded for this clone. Measured with immunoSEQ multiplex PCR; TCRdb has only the in-frame clones, and not every one. The table records 30,000 to 45,000 clones, 72% of them present only once. This sequence was found in a human donor with non-small cell lung cancer who had stable disease on radiotherapy plus ipilimumab. The specimen was peripheral blood, collected from a patient treated with radiotherapy plus ipilimumab. The chain combines TRBV7-9 with TRBJ2-5; D possibly corresponds to TRBD1 (6 bases). The CDR3 is CASSSPTGKTETQYF. The CDR3 nucleotides read TGTGCCAGCAGCTCCCCAACAGGGAAAACGGAGACCCAGTACTTC.